One and the same sample provided the 29 T cell receptor beta chains below, sequenced in a study of cytomegalovirus exposure and HLA in healthy donors. Amplification used 60 Vbeta primers and 13 Jbeta primers. Only in-frame clones appear in the TCRdb table, and some are missing; sequencing was by immunoSEQ multiplex PCR. Among 150,000 or so clones, 75% were seen once, and the ten largest hold 6.5% to 9%. Material for sequencing was PBMCs. These receptors were taken from a man under 40 in good health and CMV-seronegative.

The chain joins TRBV7-3 to TRBJ1-6; TRBD1 might be the D (5 bases). Trimming stripped 2 bases from V and 7 bases from J, with 9 bases between. The CDR3 is made up of 14 amino acids. CDR1 and CDR2 (germline): SGHTA, FQGTGA. CDR3 loop: CASSLQGTNSPLHF. CDR3 bases: TGTGCCAGCAGCTTACAGGGTACAAATTCACCCCTCCACTTT.

This clone was detected only a few times. The rearrangement uses TRBV5-1 and TRBJ2-2, with 10 bases that match TRBD2. This CDR3 has 16 amino acids. V shed 3 bases and J 7 bases; nucleotides not matched to a gene: 9. The germline V gene has CDR1 SGHRS and CDR2 YFSETQ. Here the CDR3 reads CASSSSLAGRGGELFF. The CDR3 DNA follows: TGCGCCAGCAGCTCCTCACTAGCGGGAAGGGGCGGGGAGCTGTTTTTT.

This CDR3 reads CASSSPGTSGYEQYF. The DNA of the CDR3 is TGTGCCAGTAGTAGTCCCGGGACTAGCGGTTACGAGCAGTACTTC. The rearrangement uses TRBV19 and TRBJ2-7, with 11 bases identical to TRBD2. The CDR3 totals 15 residues. The V gene end was trimmed by 4 bases and the J gene end by 4 bases; junction bases not matched to a gene: 6. Germline lookup yields CDR1 LNHDA and CDR2 SQIVND (reference sequence).

The chain combines TRBV19 with TRBJ2-1; possible D gene TRBD2, 5 bases. The CDR3 loop spans 13 amino acids. V lost 5 bases to trimming and J lost 9 bases, with 14 bases between them. Germline V gene sequence: CDR1 LNHDA, CDR2 SQIVND (reference sequence). In nucleotides, the CDR3 is TGTGCCAGTAGTGGGGAGTATCGGGGTGAGCAGTTCTTC. Its translation: CASSGEYRGEQFF. Looking up the rest from reference TRBV19 and TRBJ2-1 gives the full variable domain: DGGITQSPKYLFRKEGQNVTLSCEQNLNHDAMYWYRQDPGQGLRLIYYSQIVNDFQKGDIAEGYSVSREKKESFPLTVTSAQKNPTAFYLCASSGEYRGEQFFGPGTRLTVL.

This rearrangement joins TRBV7-9 to TRBJ1-1; a weak D match, TRBD1 (6 bases). Germline CDR1 reads SEHNR; CDR2 reads FQNEAQ (reference sequence). The V and J ends lost 1 base and 4 bases respectively, with 13 bases between them. The CDR3 covers 15 residues. Here the CDR3 DNA reads TGTGCCAGCAGCTTAGAGGGGGGGCCTAGCACTGAAGCTTTCTTT. This gives the protein CASSLEGGPSTEAFF.

The chain is built from TRBV7-2 and TRBJ2-1; 7 bases match TRBD2. CDR3 length equals 15 residues. CDR1 and CDR2 from the germline V gene are SGHTA and FQGNSA. The V and J ends lost 5 bases and 5 bases, in that order; junction bases with no gene match: 9. In nucleotides, the CDR3 is TGTGCCAGCAGCCGACTAGCTCAAGATGACAATGAGCAGTTCTTC. Its translation is CASSRLAQDDNEQFF.

This chain connects TRBV7-6 to TRBJ2-7, with a weak D call TRBD1 (6 bases). The CDR3 has 13 residues. Trimming removed 5 bases at V and 7 bases at J, with 15 bases between. The germline gives CDR1 SGHVS, CDR2 FNYEAQ. CDR3 in DNA: TGTGCCAGCAGCGACAGGAGGTCGGATGAGCAGTACTTC. It is translated as CASSDRRSDEQYF.

The chain has TRBV5-4 and TRBJ1-1; 7 bases fit TRBD1. This CDR3 is 15 amino acids long. The germline gives CDR1 SGHNT, CDR2 YYREEE (reference sequence). V trimming: 7 bases; J trimming: 0 bases; junction bases outside the gene matches: 9. This chain's CDR3 is CASADEGALNTEAFF. CDR3 nucleotides: TGTGCCAGCGCCGATGAGGGGGCCCTGAACACTGAAGCTTTCTTT.

V gene TRBV27 combines with J gene TRBJ2-7; TRBD1 is a possible D gene (6 bases). There are 16 residues in the CDR3. The V and J ends lost 3 bases and 6 bases respectively, with 21 bases between them. Germline loops: CDR1 MNHEY, CDR2 SMNVEV (reference sequence). The DNA of the CDR3 is TGTGCCAGCAGTTTCCTGACTTTGACAGGTTTAGGCGAGCAGTACTTC. Its protein is CASSFLTLTGLGEQYF.

This clone has only one observation. V gene TRBV18 combines with J gene TRBJ1-2; 7 bases fit TRBD1. This CDR3 comprises 15 residues. Trimming at V came to 5 bases and at J to 4 bases, leaving 10 bases not matched to a gene. CDR1 and CDR2 (germline): KGHSH, LQKENI. The CDR3 bases are TGTGCCAGCTCATCAGAAATGGGGACAGCCTATGGCTACACCTTC. Encoded protein: CASSSEMGTAYGYTF.

The CDR3 region has the DNA TGTGCCAGCAGTTACTCGTTTAGGGGGAGCACCGGGGAGCTGTTTTTT. Residues: CASSYSFRGSTGELFF. V usage is TRBV6-5 and J usage is TRBJ2-2, with D tentatively TRBD1 (6 bases). The CDR3 extends over 16 amino acids. Looked up from germline, CDR1 is MNHEY and CDR2 is SVGAGI. The germline V and J ends were trimmed by 0 bases and 4 bases, with 12 bases remaining between them.

Here the CDR3 reads CASSKGQGYQETQYF. CDR3 DNA: TGTGCCAGCAGCAAGGGACAAGGCTACCAAGAGACCCAGTACTTC. The chain joins TRBV5-4 to TRBJ2-5, with TRBD1 as a possible D gene (6 bases). The length of the CDR3 is 15 residues. Germline V CDR1 and CDR2: SGHNT, YYREEE (reference sequence). The V end was cut by 4 bases, the J end by 0 bases, with 13 bases between.

For this clone: At one of its ends the junction is not consistent with the germline gene, which may arise from a read error. The chain uses TRBV4-1 and TRBJ2-6; perhaps TRBD1 as D (6 bases). The V gene's germline CDR1 is MGHRA and CDR2 YSYEKL. The CDR3 contains 15 residues. In nucleotides, the CDR3 is TGCGCCAGCACCCCTGGACAGTCTGGGGCCAACGGCCTGACTTTC. Translating it yields CASTPGQSGANGLTF.

The genes are TRBV2 and TRBJ2-1, with 10 bases that match TRBD1. Trimming cost V 6 bases and J 8 bases; bases outside gene matches: 10. The CDR3 contains 15 residues. The germline V gene encodes CDR1 SNHLY and CDR2 FYNNEI. The CDR3 DNA sequence: TGTGCCAGCAGACCGGGACAGGGGTCCCTGGATGAGCAGTTCTTC. Its translation is CASRPGQGSLDEQFF. Full variable domain (remainder filled in from reference TRBV2 and TRBJ2-1): EPEVTQTPSHQVTQMGQEVILRCVPISNHLYFYWYRQILGQKVEFLVSFYNNEISEKSEIFDDQFSVERPDGSNFTLKIRSTKLEDSAMYFCASRPGQGSLDEQFFGPGTRLTVL.

This chain links TRBV7-8 with TRBJ2-5; no definite D call. V was shortened by 2 bases and J by 5 bases, with 6 bases between the two germline ends. There are 12 residues in the CDR3. Per the germline V gene, CDR1 is SGHVS and CDR2 is FQNEAQ. The CDR3 spells CASSLLGETQYF. The DNA for the CDR3 is TGTGCCAGCAGCTTACTCGGGGAGACCCAGTACTTC.

This sequence joins TRBV29-1 and TRBJ1-1; D is possibly TRBD1 (5 bases). V was cut by 7 bases and J by 5 bases, with 14 bases left in between. The length of the CDR3 is 12 residues. Per the germline V gene, CDR1 is SQVTM and CDR2 is ANQGSEA. CDR3 nucleotides: TGCAGCGCCGGCCGGGGGAGGACTGAAGCTTTCTTT. It yields the protein CSAGRGRTEAFF.

The V gene is TRBV14, the J gene TRBJ2-7; TRBD1 aligns across 8 bases. This CDR3 is 14 amino acids long. Germline V gene lookup returns CDR1 SGHDN and CDR2 FVKESK. Trimming cost V 4 bases and J 5 bases; bases outside gene matches: 7. The DNA of the CDR3 is TGTGCCAGCAGCCCCCGGACAGGGTTTGACGAGCAGTACTTC. It codes for CASSPRTGFDEQYF.

The table lists this clone with a few counts. The chain employs TRBV9 and TRBJ1-2, with D possibly matching TRBD1 (5 bases). Looked up from germline, CDR1 is SGDLS and CDR2 is YYNGEE. The V gene lost 2 bases and the J gene lost 6 bases, with 11 bases spanning the gap. The CDR3 length is 13 residues. CDR3 DNA sequence: TGTGCCAGCAGCGTGGGAGGGGAACATGGCTACACCTTC. It translates to CASSVGGEHGYTF.

This chain uses TRBV11-2 with TRBJ1-6; TRBD1 is a possible D gene (5 bases). The CDR3 sequence is 14 residues long. Trimming pared 4 bases from V and 5 bases from J, leaving 9 bases between. Germline V CDR1 and CDR2: SGHAT, FQNNGV. The CDR3 spells CASSWTDNNSPLHF. DNA for the CDR3: TGTGCCAGCAGCTGGACGGACAATAATTCACCCCTCCACTTT.

This chain links TRBV21-1 with TRBJ1-6. TRBV21-1 is labeled a pseudogene. CDR3 length: 17 residues. CDR3 DNA sequence: TGTGCCAGCAGCTCCGACCGGGACTACGGCTCGGATTCACCCCTCCACTTT. Protein sequence: CASSSDRDYGSDSPLHF.

V is TRBV11-1 and J is TRBJ2-1; tentative D call: TRBD2 (8 bases). Trimming removed 5 bases at V and 4 bases at J, with 21 bases between. Germline V gene data show CDR1 as SGHAT and CDR2 as FQDESV (reference sequence). The CDR3 extends over 17 amino acids. In nucleotides, the CDR3 is TGTGCCAGCAGCCGGTCGAAGGGGGCGGGGGGTTACAATGAGCAGTTCTTC. It specifies CASSRSKGAGGYNEQFF.

J is TRBJ2-2 and V is TRBV30; D perhaps matches TRBD2 (6 bases). Germline CDR1 GTSNPN, CDR2 SVGIG (reference sequence). The CDR3 is made up of 14 amino acids. V dropped 3 bases and J dropped 5 bases, with 13 bases sitting between them. The CDR3 coding sequence is TGTGCCTGGAGCTTGGGACTCGGGACCGGGGAGCTGTTTTTT. It codes for CAWSLGLGTGELFF.

This rearrangement joins TRBV9 to TRBJ2-1; maybe TRBD1 (5 bases). CDR1 and CDR2 (germline): SGDLS, YYNGEE. The V end was cut by 1 base, the J end by 7 bases, with 9 bases between. The CDR3 has 13 amino acids. The DNA for the CDR3 is TGTGCCAGCAGCGTACAGGGCTCGAATGAGCAGTTCTTC. Amino acids: CASSVQGSNEQFF.

The chain uses TRBV19 and TRBJ2-1; 13 nucleotides agree with TRBD2. J gave up 14 bases and V 2 bases, and 18 bases lay outside the gene matches. The length of the CDR3 is 18 residues. Germline CDR1 and CDR2: LNHDA and SQIVND (reference sequence). DNA of the CDR3: TGTGCCAGTAGTATACGTACTCACACGGGAGGACTAGCGGGAGAGAAGTTCTTC. It codes for CASSIRTHTGGLAGEKFF.

This clone was seen only a few times. The chain employs TRBV5-1 and TRBJ1-4; D unresolved. This CDR3 spans 15 amino acids. Germline-derived CDR1 and CDR2 are SGHRS and YFSETQ. V was shortened by 0 bases and J by 0 bases, with 6 bases between the two germline ends. As DNA, the CDR3 is TGCGCCAGCAGCTTGGCTACTGCAACTAATGAAAAACTGTTTTTT. Protein: CASSLATATNEKLFF.

Sample share makes this clone medium-sized. The chain is built from TRBV7-2 and TRBJ1-3, with 7 bases aligning to TRBD1. Germline V gives CDR1 SGHTA, CDR2 FQGNSA. There are 13 residues in the CDR3. After removal of 5 bases from V and 8 bases from J, the junction contained 6 bases not matched to a gene. The CDR3 region is CASSLQGRDTIYF. CDR3 bases: TGTGCCAGCAGCCTACAGGGGAGAGACACCATATATTTT.

The genes are TRBV28 and TRBJ1-4; TRBD1 matches 7 bases. Germline trimming cut 5 bases from V and 16 bases from J; bases unmatched to any gene: 16. The CDR3 contains 14 residues. Germline V CDR1 and CDR2: MDHEN, SYDVKM. Here the CDR3 DNA reads TGTGCCAGCAGTCTCCTTACGACAGGGACCGATAGGTTTTTT. This gives the protein CASSLLTTGTDRFF.

The V and J genes are TRBV14 and TRBJ1-2, with D unclear. Germline V gene lookup returns CDR1 SGHDN and CDR2 FVKESK. V was shortened by 1 base and J by 3 bases, with 9 bases between the two germline ends. This CDR3 has 14 amino acids. The chain's CDR3 is CASSQGPGDYGYTF. CDR3 nucleotides: TGTGCCAGCAGCCAAGGCCCAGGCGACTATGGCTACACCTTC. The variable domain in full, completed from reference TRBV14 and TRBJ1-2, reads EAGVTQFPSHSVIEKGQTVTLRCDPISGHDNLYWYRRVMGKEIKFLLHFVKESKQDESGMPNNRFLAERTGGTYSTLKVQPAELEDSGVYFCASSQGPGDYGYTFGSGTRLTVV.

CDR3 coding DNA: TGTGCCAGCAGCTTAGATGATCGGGTGGCTTTCTTT. It codes for CASSLDDRVAFF. The chain carries TRBV7-6 and TRBJ1-1; the D is unclear. The length of the CDR3 is 12 residues. V dropped 1 base and J dropped 11 bases, with 11 bases sitting between them. Germline CDR1 reads SGHVS; CDR2 reads FNYEAQ.